The present entry profiles one T cell receptor (beta chain) with its context. Original processing methods: Counts of nucleated cells, estimated from reference gene primer amplification, were obtained. Here immunoSEQ multiplex PCR was the method, and the copy in TCRdb shows in-frame clones only, minus some. V and J calls and clone size are copied from that table; D and trimming were computed from the DNA. Found here are about 280,000 clones, 83% of them singletons; the top ten hold around a tenth. The CDR3 is 15 amino acids. V lost 2 bases and J lost 8, with 15 bases in between. Per the germline V gene, CDR1 is SNHLY and CDR2 is FYNNEI. The data originate from a study of blood T cell repertoires in COVID-19. Study context: Samples of COVID-19 (acute and convalescent) were obtained from the United States, Italy and Spain. T cells, B-cell-depleted T cells, or PBMCs supplied cDNA or gDNA.

The sample comprised peripheral blood. V usage is TRBV2 and J usage is TRBJ1-4; D gene ambiguous. This sequence was found in a woman aged 45-65 years who had recovered from COVID-19. The CDR3, as DNA: TGTGCCAGCAGTGAAAGAGGCCAGCCTGGGGAAAAACTGTTTTTT. Its translation is CASSERGQPGEKLFF.